A single sample is the source of the 32 T cell receptor beta chains below, sequenced in a study of T-cell reconstitution after alpha-beta-depleted transplantation in children. This sample's TCRbeta library carried unique molecular identifier barcodes. MiXCR, run by TCRdb on the PCR reads, gives a single entry per CDR3 protein. The sample records hundreds of thousands of distinct CDR3 sequences, under 30% being singletons. The material was PBMCs, obtained before TCRalphabeta/CD19-depleted stem cell transplant. The receptors here all came from a girl aged 2-10 years with Fanconi anemia, due to receive a stem cell transplant.

The sample holds many counts of this clonotype. The chain links TRBV12-3 or TRBV12-4 to TRBJ1-1; D is perhaps TRBD1 (6 bases). This CDR3 comprises 14 residues. V lost 5 bases and J 4 bases, leaving 14 bases between the germline ends. This CDR3 reads CASSLDGGVTEAFF. DNA for the CDR3: TGTGCCAGCAGTCTAGACGGGGGCGTCACTGAAGCTTTCTTT.

This clonotype was seen more than once but under ten times. This chain connects TRBV10-3 to TRBJ2-1; D is possibly TRBD1 or TRBD2 (5 bases each). Germline V gives CDR1 ENHRY, CDR2 SYGVKD. Between the trimmed V and J ends, which lost 8 bases and 5 bases, there was a span of 19 bases. The CDR3 runs 15 residues. DNA for the CDR3: TGTGCCATCCGGCCTCTAGGGCAGGGAGACAATGAGCAGTTCTTC. It specifies CAIRPLGQGDNEQFF.

This clonotype was detected many times. The chain links TRBV7-2 to TRBJ2-1; 10 bases agree with TRBD2. The germline V gene has CDR1 SGHTA and CDR2 FQGNSA. CDR3 size: 16 residues. The J segment lost 6 bases and the V segment lost 2 bases, leaving 7 bases of the junction unmatched. The CDR3 protein is CASSLRPGTSVNEQFF. DNA for the CDR3: TGTGCCAGCAGCTTAAGACCTGGGACTAGCGTCAATGAGCAGTTCTTC. The full variable domain, its missing parts supplied by reference TRBV7-2 and TRBJ2-1, is GAGVSQSPSNKVTEKGKDVELRCDPISGHTALYWYRQSLGQGLEFLIYFQGNSAPDKSGLPSDRFSAERTGGSVSTLTIQRTQQEDSAVYLCASSLRPGTSVNEQFFGPGTRLTVL.

In its sample, this clonotype was seen many times. V gene TRBV29-1 combines with J gene TRBJ2-7, with 10 positions matching TRBD2. The CDR3 runs to 14 residues. The V and J ends lost 2 bases and 2 bases, in that order; junction bases with no gene match: 3. From germline, CDR1 is SQVTM and CDR2 ANQGSEA. The CDR3 region has the DNA TGCAGCGTTGAATTACTAGCGGGGACCTACGAGCAGTACTTC. It is translated as CSVELLAGTYEQYF.

The table lists this clonotype with a count of one. The chain has TRBV29-1 and TRBJ1-1; no clear D gene. Germline lookup yields CDR1 SQVTM and CDR2 ANQGSEA. The V and J ends lost 7 bases and 3 bases respectively, with 21 bases between them. This CDR3 is 15 amino acids long. For the CDR3, the DNA is TGCAGCGGCCTTGGGCACATACACCACTACACTGAAGCTTTCTTT. Translating it yields CSGLGHIHHYTEAFF.

This clonotype was observed at least ten times. The chain links TRBV20-1 to TRBJ2-3; 12 bases agree with TRBD2. Germline CDR1 and CDR2: DFQATT and SNEGSKA (reference sequence). Trimming at V came to 0 bases and at J to 3 bases, leaving 7 bases not matched to a gene. CDR3 size: 17 residues. CDR3 protein: CSARDPLAGGPTDTQYF. DNA for the CDR3: TGCAGTGCTAGAGATCCGCTAGCGGGGGGGCCGACAGATACGCAGTATTTT.

At least ten counts were recorded for this clonotype. This chain uses TRBV20-1 with TRBJ2-1; perhaps TRBD1 as D (5 bases). The length of the CDR3 is 12 residues. CDR1 is DFQATT and CDR2 is SNEGSKA in the germline V gene (reference sequence). V was clipped by 4 bases and J by 6 bases, with 10 bases between them. In nucleotides, the CDR3 is TGCAGTGCTATTCCAGGGATCAATGAGCAGTTCTTC. Its protein is CSAIPGINEQFF.

The rearrangement uses TRBV11-2 and TRBJ2-7; TRBD1 or TRBD2 may be the D gene (5 bases each). CDR1 SGHAT and CDR2 FQNNGV come from the germline V gene. The V and J ends lost 7 bases and 5 bases respectively, with 27 bases between them. The length of the CDR3 is 17 residues. The CDR3 loop is CASIEDGAGLARNEQYF. CDR3 bases: TGTGCCAGCATCGAGGACGGGGCAGGGTTGGCAAGGAACGAGCAGTACTTC.

This clonotype was detected many times. The chain employs TRBV11-2 and TRBJ1-5; possibly TRBD1 for D (6 bases). Trimming left V 1 base short and J 7 bases short, with 8 bases between. Germline V gene lookup returns CDR1 SGHAT and CDR2 FQNNGV. The CDR3 spans 13 residues. This CDR3 reads CASSLVQGQPQHF. As DNA, the CDR3 is TGTGCCAGCAGCTTAGTACAGGGCCAGCCCCAGCATTTT.

This clonotype was counted many times. The rearrangement links TRBV29-1 to TRBJ2-1; D gene unclear. V lost 7 bases, J lost 6 bases, and 13 bases lay in between. Germline CDR1 and CDR2: SQVTM and ANQGSEA. The CDR3 totals 12 residues. CDR3 region: CSAGLFTNEQFF. The CDR3 DNA reads as TGCAGCGCGGGTCTCTTTACCAATGAGCAGTTCTTC.

In its sample, this clonotype was seen a few times. Being one base from a much bigger clone, this may be a read error. The rearrangement uses TRBV20-1 and TRBJ2-3; D is uncertain. The germline gives CDR1 DFQATT, CDR2 SNEGSKA (reference sequence). The ends were cut back, 3 bases at V and 2 bases at J, with 3 bases in the middle. The CDR3 contains 11 residues. CDR3 residues: CSARPTDTQYF. The DNA of the CDR3 is TGCAGTGCTAGGCCCACAGATACGCAGTATTTT.

This clonotype has only a few counts. The germline gene is not matched at one end of the junction; a read error may be the cause. The J gene is TRBJ2-3, the V gene TRBV2, with D possibly matching TRBD2 (6 bases). Germline assignment: CDR1 SNHLY and CDR2 FYNNEI. The CDR3 is made up of 14 amino acids. Here the CDR3 DNA reads TGTGCCAGCAGGGAAGGGACTGGCATAGATACGCAGTATTTT. Amino acids: CASREGTGIDTQYF.

This clonotype has at least ten counts. The V gene is TRBV9, the J gene TRBJ2-3; TRBD1 might be the D (6 bases). Germline-derived CDR1 and CDR2 are SGDLS and YYNGEE. The V gene lost 4 bases and the J gene lost 2 bases, with 17 bases spanning the gap. The CDR3 has 16 residues. DNA for the CDR3: TGTGCCAGCAGCATCACGACAGGTCCTGACACAGATACGCAGTATTTT. This codes for CASSITTGPDTDTQYF.

Written as DNA, the CDR3 is TGTGCCAGCTCACTGGACAGGGGAACCTACGAGCAGTACTTC. Residues: CASSLDRGTYEQYF. The gene calls are TRBV18 and TRBJ2-7; 9 bases line up with TRBD1. CDR1 and CDR2 (germline): KGHSH, LQKENI. With 4 bases clipped from V and 2 bases from J, the junction kept 3 bases outside the gene matches. This CDR3 is built from 14 residues.

This clonotype was picked up a small number of times. The V call is TRBV29-1, the J call TRBJ1-2; perhaps TRBD1 as D (5 bases). Germline lookup yields CDR1 SQVTM and CDR2 ANQGSEA. CDR3 length: 13 amino acids. Trimming pared 2 bases from V and 6 bases from J, leaving 13 bases between. The CDR3 loop is CSVESGTAHGYTF. As DNA, the CDR3 is TGCAGCGTTGAATCCGGGACGGCCCATGGCTACACCTTC.

The chain has TRBV5-1 and TRBJ2-7, with 9 bases lining up with TRBD2. V was clipped by 4 bases and J by 0 bases; unmatched bases: 8. Germline CDR1 reads SGHRS; CDR2 reads YFSETQ. CDR3 length: 16 residues. The CDR3 coding sequence is TGCGCCAGCAGCATATTAGCGGGGGCCCGCTCCTACGAGCAGTACTTC. Its protein is CASSILAGARSYEQYF.

This clonotype has at least ten counts. The chain is built from TRBV5-1 and TRBJ2-2; TRBD2 agrees at 9 bases. The CDR3 loop spans 15 amino acids. Germline V gives CDR1 SGHRS, CDR2 YFSETQ. With V trimmed by 4 bases and J by 5 bases, 6 bases remained unmatched. CDR3 DNA: TGCGCCAGCAGCCAGCAGACTAGCGGTACCGGGGAGCTGTTTTTT. This sequence encodes CASSQQTSGTGELFF.

This clonotype showed up many times. The rearrangement uses TRBV4-2 and TRBJ2-7; tentatively, D is TRBD1 (6 bases). The V gene lost 0 bases and the J gene lost 3 bases, with 12 bases spanning the gap. The CDR3 loop spans 15 amino acids. Germline V gene sequence: CDR1 LGHNA, CDR2 YNFKEQ. CDR3 residues: CASSQDLQGGYEQYF. As DNA, the CDR3 is TGTGCCAGCAGCCAAGATCTACAGGGCGGCTACGAGCAGTACTTC.

This clonotype was counted at least ten times. The rearrangement links TRBV12-3 or TRBV12-4 to TRBJ2-7; perhaps D is TRBD1 or TRBD2 (5 bases each). V lost 5 bases and J lost 3, with 11 bases in between. The CDR3 runs 13 residues. The CDR3 sequence: CASSIWDDYEQYF. The CDR3 region has the DNA TGTGCCAGCAGTATCTGGGACGACTACGAGCAGTACTTC.

V is TRBV4-2 and J is TRBJ2-6; D possibly matches TRBD1 or TRBD2 (5 bases each). CDR1 LGHNA and CDR2 YNFKEQ come from the germline V gene. The germline V and J ends were trimmed by 0 bases and 4 bases, with 10 bases remaining between them. This CDR3 has 16 residues. The DNA for the CDR3 is TGTGCCAGCAGCCAAGATACGGGGACCGGGGCCAACGTCCTGACTTTC. Encoded protein: CASSQDTGTGANVLTF.

The table lists this clonotype with a few counts. V usage is TRBV27 and J usage is TRBJ2-1; D is possibly TRBD1 (5 bases). Germline V CDR1 and CDR2: MNHEY, SMNVEV (reference sequence). The V and J ends lost 3 bases and 9 bases respectively, with 9 bases between them. The CDR3 is made up of 12 amino acids. The CDR3 coding sequence is TGTGCCAGCAGTTTCAGGGATGGTGAGCAGTTCTTC. Translation: CASSFRDGEQFF.

This clonotype was observed many times. The CDR3 region has the DNA TGCGCCAGCAGCTTGGCCGCAGGGAATTCGTGGGATACGCAGTATTTT. This encodes CASSLAAGNSWDTQYF. The chain uses TRBV5-1 and TRBJ2-3, with D possibly being TRBD1 (5 bases). V was trimmed by 0 bases and J by 6 bases, leaving 17 bases between them. There are 16 residues in the CDR3. The germline CDR1 and CDR2 sequences are SGHRS and YFSETQ.

This clonotype was recorded many times. The chain couples TRBV29-1 to TRBJ1-2; D unresolved. Germline V lookup: CDR1 SQVTM, CDR2 ANQGSEA. The CDR3 loop spans 12 amino acids. The germline V and J ends were trimmed by 8 bases and 7 bases, with 17 bases remaining between them. The CDR3 reads CSTDGVGSGYTF. The CDR3 DNA reads TGCAGCACCGACGGGGTAGGAAGTGGCTACACCTTC. Looking up the rest from reference TRBV29-1 and TRBJ1-2 gives the full variable domain: SAVISQKPSRDICQRGTSLTIQCQVDSQVTMMFWYRQQPGQSLTLIATANQGSEATYESGFVIDKFPISRPNLTFSTLTVSNMSPEDSSIYLCSTDGVGSGYTFGSGTRLTVV.

This CDR3 is CASSLELAGGPADTQYF. The DNA for the CDR3 is TGTGCCAGCAGCTTGGAACTAGCGGGAGGCCCCGCAGATACGCAGTATTTT. J is TRBJ2-3 and V is TRBV13; 12 bases align to TRBD2. Trimming removed 3 bases from V and 4 bases from J; junction bases left unmatched: 8. Per germline, CDR1 PRHDT and CDR2 FYEKMQ (reference sequence). The CDR3 sequence is 17 residues long.

The rearrangement uses TRBV11-2 and TRBJ1-1; D is unclear. In germline, CDR1 is SGHAT, CDR2 FQNNGV. The CDR3 consists of 15 residues. V gave up 2 bases and J gave up 2 bases, with 12 bases separating them. The CDR3 reads CASSLSVVGNTEAFF. CDR3 coding DNA: TGTGCCAGCAGCTTATCAGTCGTAGGTAACACTGAAGCTTTCTTT.

The chain combines TRBV20-1 with TRBJ1-6; 9 positions agree with TRBD1. Germline V gene data show CDR1 as DFQATT and CDR2 as SNEGSKA (reference sequence). The J segment lost 8 bases and the V segment lost 5 bases, leaving 7 bases of the junction unmatched. CDR3 size: 14 residues. CDR3 in amino acids: CSAERDREYSPLHF. Written as DNA, the CDR3 is TGCAGTGCTGAGCGGGACAGGGAATATTCACCCCTCCACTTT.

This clonotype came up a few times. The V call is TRBV4-1, the J call TRBJ2-2, with 9 positions matching TRBD1. The germline V gene encodes CDR1 MGHRA and CDR2 YSYEKL. V dropped 7 bases and J dropped 8; count of bases not matched to a gene: 5. This CDR3 contains 13 residues. The CDR3 protein is CASNPGQGGELFF. CDR3 nucleotide sequence: TGCGCCAGCAACCCGGGACAGGGAGGGGAGCTGTTTTTT.

The sample holds many counts of this clonotype. This chain uses TRBV12-3 or TRBV12-4 with TRBJ1-2; D uncertain. Trimming left V 5 bases short and J 3 bases short, with 7 bases between. The CDR3 length is 12 residues. The chain's CDR3 is CASSTRDYGYTF. The CDR3 bases are TGTGCCAGCAGTACGCGGGACTATGGCTACACCTTC.

This clonotype was detected only a few times. The V and J genes are TRBV7-8 and TRBJ2-1; D perhaps matches TRBD2 (9 bases). The CDR3 contains 16 residues. From germline, CDR1 is SGHVS and CDR2 FQNEAQ. V was shortened by 5 bases and J by 5 bases, with 19 bases between the two germline ends. The CDR3 is CASSRTGTSLNNEQFF. CDR3 DNA sequence: TGTGCCAGCAGCAGGACAGGGACTAGCCTTAACAATGAGCAGTTCTTC.

The chain is built from TRBV20-1 and TRBJ1-1; TRBD1 agrees at 8 bases. The CDR3 is made up of 14 amino acids. J was trimmed by 7 bases and V by 8 bases; bases with no gene match: 15. CDR1 is DFQATT and CDR2 is SNEGSKA in the germline V gene (reference sequence). The CDR3 loop reads CSTGQGGPSLEAFF. For the CDR3, the DNA is TGCAGTACCGGACAGGGAGGACCGTCCCTTGAAGCTTTCTTT.

This clonotype has at least ten counts. The chain employs TRBV20-1 and TRBJ2-5, with TRBD1 identical over 8 bases. The length of the CDR3 is 13 residues. J was trimmed by 4 bases and V by 6 bases; bases with no gene match: 7. Germline V gives CDR1 DFQATT, CDR2 SNEGSKA (reference sequence). In nucleotides, the CDR3 is TGCAGTGCCGGGTGGCAGGGGGCAGAGACCCAGTACTTC. It yields the protein CSAGWQGAETQYF.

This clonotype was recorded at least ten times. V gene TRBV12-3 or TRBV12-4 combines with J gene TRBJ2-7, with D hard to call. CDR3 length equals 16 residues. Deletions cut 3 bases from V and 2 bases from J, with 17 bases between. The CDR3 loop is CASSLAQVEATYEQYF. The CDR3 DNA reads TGTGCCAGCAGTTTGGCGCAGGTTGAGGCAACCTACGAGCAGTACTTC.